This TCR beta chain was sequenced during a study of graft-versus-host responses after intestinal transplantation. On this clone itself: Its target is unknown.

Findings and limits, study-wide: Association was observed between peak circulating GvH clone levels and early post-transplant HvG declines.

V lost 6 bases and J lost 8; bases outside the gene matches: 6. Germline values: CDR1 MNHEY, CDR2 SVGAGI. The CDR3 runs to 14 residues. Generated by immunoSEQ multiplex PCR, the TCRdb table keeps only in-frame clones and is missing some. The data show fewer than 150,000 clones, with approximately 92% seen just once and roughly 0.17% held by the top ten. This sequence joins TRBV6-5 and TRBJ2-1, with TRBD1 identical over 11 bases. The source of this sequence is a human donor who received an intestinal transplant. The material sequenced was unstimulated CD4+ T cells sorted from spleen or lymph node cells, taken before intestinal transplant. CDR3 sequence reads: CASSLRDRGYEQFF. The CDR3 DNA sequence: TGTGCCAGCAGCCTCCGGGACAGGGGGTATGAGCAGTTCTTC.